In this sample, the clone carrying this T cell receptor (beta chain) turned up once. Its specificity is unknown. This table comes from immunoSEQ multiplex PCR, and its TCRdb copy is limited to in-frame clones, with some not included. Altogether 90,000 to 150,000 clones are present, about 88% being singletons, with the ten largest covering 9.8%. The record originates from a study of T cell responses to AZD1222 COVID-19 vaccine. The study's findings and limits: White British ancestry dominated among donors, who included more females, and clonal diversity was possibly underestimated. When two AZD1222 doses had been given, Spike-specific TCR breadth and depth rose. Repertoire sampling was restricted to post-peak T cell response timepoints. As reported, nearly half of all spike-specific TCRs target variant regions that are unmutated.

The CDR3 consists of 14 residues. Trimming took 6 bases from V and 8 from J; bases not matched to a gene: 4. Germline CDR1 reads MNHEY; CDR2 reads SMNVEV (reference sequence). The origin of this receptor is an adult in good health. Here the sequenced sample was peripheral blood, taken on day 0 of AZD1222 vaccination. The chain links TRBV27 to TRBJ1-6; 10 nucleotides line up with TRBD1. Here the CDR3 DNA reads TGTGCCAGCAGCCGACAGGGGGCGTATTCACCCCTCCACTTT. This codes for CASSRQGAYSPLHF.